This T cell receptor (beta chain) was captured by sequencing in a study of cytomegalovirus exposure and HLA in healthy donors. The CDR3 has 16 amino acids. The germline V gene encodes CDR1 MNHEY and CDR2 SMNVEV (reference sequence). V was cut by 5 bases and J by 6 bases, with 22 bases left in between. In the PCR, 60 Vbeta and 13 Jbeta primers were used. Here immunoSEQ multiplex PCR was the method, and the copy in TCRdb shows in-frame clones only, minus some. The sample consists of approximately 190,000 clones, over 9.5% of them appearing once. The material sequenced was PBMCs. The TCR originated in a middle-aged man in good health and CMV-seropositive. The gene calls are TRBV27 and TRBJ1-2, with D possibly matching TRBD1 (6 bases). CDR3 loop: CASSPRQATGWDGYTF. The CDR3 DNA is TGTGCCAGCAGTCCCCGGCAGGCGACAGGTTGGGATGGCTACACCTTC.